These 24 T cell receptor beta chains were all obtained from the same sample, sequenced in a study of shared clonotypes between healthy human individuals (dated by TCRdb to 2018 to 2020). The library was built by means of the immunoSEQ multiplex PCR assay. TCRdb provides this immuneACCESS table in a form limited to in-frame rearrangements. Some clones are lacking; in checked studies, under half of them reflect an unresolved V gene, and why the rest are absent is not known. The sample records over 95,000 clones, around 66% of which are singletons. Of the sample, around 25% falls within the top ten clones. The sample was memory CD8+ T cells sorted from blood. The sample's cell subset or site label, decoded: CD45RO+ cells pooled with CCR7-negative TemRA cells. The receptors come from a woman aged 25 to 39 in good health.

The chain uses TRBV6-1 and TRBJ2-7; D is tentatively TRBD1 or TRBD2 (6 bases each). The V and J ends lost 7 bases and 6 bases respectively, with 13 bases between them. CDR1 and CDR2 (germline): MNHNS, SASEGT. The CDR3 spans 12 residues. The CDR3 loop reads CASIARGVEQYF. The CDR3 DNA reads TGTGCCAGCATCGCTAGGGGGGTCGAGCAGTACTTC.

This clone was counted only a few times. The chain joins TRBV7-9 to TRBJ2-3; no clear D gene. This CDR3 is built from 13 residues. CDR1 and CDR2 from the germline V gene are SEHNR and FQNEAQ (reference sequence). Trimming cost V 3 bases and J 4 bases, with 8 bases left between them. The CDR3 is CASSFLYPDTQYF. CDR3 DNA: TGTGCCAGCAGCTTTCTTTACCCAGATACGCAGTATTTT.

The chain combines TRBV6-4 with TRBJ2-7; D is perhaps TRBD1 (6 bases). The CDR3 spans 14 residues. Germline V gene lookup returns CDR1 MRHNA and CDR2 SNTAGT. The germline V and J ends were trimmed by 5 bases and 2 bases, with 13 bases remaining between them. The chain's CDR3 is CASSTNRVTYEQYF. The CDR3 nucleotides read TGTGCCAGCAGTACTAACAGGGTGACCTACGAGCAGTACTTC.

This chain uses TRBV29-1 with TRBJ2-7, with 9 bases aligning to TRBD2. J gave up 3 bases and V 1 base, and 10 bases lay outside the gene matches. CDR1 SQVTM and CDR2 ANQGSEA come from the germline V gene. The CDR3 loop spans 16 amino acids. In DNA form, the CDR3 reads TGCAGCGTTGAAGGGTCCCTAGCGGGATATGTCTACGAGCAGTACTTC. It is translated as CSVEGSLAGYVYEQYF.

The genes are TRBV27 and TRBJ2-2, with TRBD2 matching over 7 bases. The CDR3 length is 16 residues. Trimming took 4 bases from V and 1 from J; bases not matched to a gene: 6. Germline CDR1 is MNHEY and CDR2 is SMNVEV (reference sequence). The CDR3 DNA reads TGTGCCAGCAGTTCGCTCGGGACTAAGAACACCGGGGAGCTGTTTTTT. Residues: CASSSLGTKNTGELFF.

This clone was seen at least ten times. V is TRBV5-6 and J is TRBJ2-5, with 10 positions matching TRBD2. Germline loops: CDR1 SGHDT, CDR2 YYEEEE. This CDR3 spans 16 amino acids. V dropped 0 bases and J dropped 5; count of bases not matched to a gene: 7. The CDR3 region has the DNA TGTGCCAGCAGCTTGGCCCCAGCGGGAGGGCGGGAGACCCAGTACTTC. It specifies CASSLAPAGGRETQYF. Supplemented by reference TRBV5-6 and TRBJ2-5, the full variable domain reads DAGVTQSPTHLIKTRGQQVTLRCSPKSGHDTVSWYQQALGQGPQFIFQYYEEEERQRGNFPDRFSGHQFPNYSSELNVNALLLGDSALYLCASSLAPAGGRETQYFGPGTRLLVL.

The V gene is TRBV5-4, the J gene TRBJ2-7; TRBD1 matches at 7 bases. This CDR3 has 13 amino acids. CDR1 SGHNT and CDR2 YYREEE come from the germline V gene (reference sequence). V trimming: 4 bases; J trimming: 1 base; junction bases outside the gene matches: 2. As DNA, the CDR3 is TGTGCCAGCAGCCGGACAGGTTCCTACGAGCAGTACTTC. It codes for CASSRTGSYEQYF.

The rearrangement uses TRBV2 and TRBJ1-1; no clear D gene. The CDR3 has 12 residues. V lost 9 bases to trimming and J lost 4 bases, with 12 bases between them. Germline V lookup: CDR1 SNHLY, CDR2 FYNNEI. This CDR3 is CARRMPGTEAFF. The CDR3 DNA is TGTGCCAGACGAATGCCCGGCACTGAAGCTTTCTTT.

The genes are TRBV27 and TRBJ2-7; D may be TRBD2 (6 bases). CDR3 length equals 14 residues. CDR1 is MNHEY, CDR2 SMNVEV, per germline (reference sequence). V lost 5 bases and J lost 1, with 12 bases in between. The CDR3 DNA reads TGTGCCAGCAGTCCCCGTAGCGGATCCTACGAGCAGTACTTC. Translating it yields CASSPRSGSYEQYF.

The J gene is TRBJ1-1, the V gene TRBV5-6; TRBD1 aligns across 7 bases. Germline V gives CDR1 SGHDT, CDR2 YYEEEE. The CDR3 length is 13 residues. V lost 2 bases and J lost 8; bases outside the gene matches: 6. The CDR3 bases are TGTGCCAGCAGCTTAGTCAGGGGGGCCGAAGCTTTCTTT. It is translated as CASSLVRGAEAFF. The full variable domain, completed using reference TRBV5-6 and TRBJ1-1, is DAGVTQSPTHLIKTRGQQVTLRCSPKSGHDTVSWYQQALGQGPQFIFQYYEEEERQRGNFPDRFSGHQFPNYSSELNVNALLLGDSALYLCASSLVRGAEAFFGQGTRLTVV.

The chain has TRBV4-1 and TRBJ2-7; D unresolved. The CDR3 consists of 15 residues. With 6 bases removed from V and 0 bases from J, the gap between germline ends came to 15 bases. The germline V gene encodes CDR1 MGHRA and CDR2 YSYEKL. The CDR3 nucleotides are TGCGCCAGCAGGACCCTCGTGGAGAGCTCCTACGAGCAGTACTTC. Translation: CASRTLVESSYEQYF.

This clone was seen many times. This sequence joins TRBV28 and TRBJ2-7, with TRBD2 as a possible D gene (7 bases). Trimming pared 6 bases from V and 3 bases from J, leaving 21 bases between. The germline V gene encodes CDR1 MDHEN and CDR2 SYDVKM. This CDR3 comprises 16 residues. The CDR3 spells CASSQGGGRRNYEQYF. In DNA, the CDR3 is TGTGCCAGCAGCCAAGGGGGGGGCAGGAGGAACTACGAGCAGTACTTC.

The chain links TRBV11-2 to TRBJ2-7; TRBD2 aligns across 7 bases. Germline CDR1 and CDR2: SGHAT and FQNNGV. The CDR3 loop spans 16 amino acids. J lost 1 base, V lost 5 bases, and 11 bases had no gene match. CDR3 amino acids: CASSRGSSGLSYEQYF. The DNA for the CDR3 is TGTGCCAGCAGCCGAGGGTCTAGCGGCCTTTCCTACGAGCAGTACTTC.

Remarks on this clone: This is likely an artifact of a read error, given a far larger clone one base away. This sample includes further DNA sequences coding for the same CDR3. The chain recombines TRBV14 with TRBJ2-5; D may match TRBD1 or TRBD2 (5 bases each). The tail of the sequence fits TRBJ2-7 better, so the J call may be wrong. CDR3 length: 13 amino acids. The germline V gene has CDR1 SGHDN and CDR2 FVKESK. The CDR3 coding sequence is TGTGCCAGCAGTCCCGGGACCCTCTACGAGCAGTACTTC. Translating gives CASSPGTLYEQYF.

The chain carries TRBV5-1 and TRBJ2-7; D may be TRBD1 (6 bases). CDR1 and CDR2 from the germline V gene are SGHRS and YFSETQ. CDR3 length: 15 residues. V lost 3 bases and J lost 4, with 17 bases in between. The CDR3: CASSSRDTGYYEQYF. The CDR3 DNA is TGCGCCAGCAGCTCCCGGGACACGGGCTATTACGAGCAGTACTTC.

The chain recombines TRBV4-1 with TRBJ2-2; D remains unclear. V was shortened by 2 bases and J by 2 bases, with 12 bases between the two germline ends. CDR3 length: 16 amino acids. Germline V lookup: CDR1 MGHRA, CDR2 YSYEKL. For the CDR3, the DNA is TGCGCCAGCAGCCAATATACACCCCCTAACACCGGGGAGCTGTTTTTT. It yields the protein CASSQYTPPNTGELFF.

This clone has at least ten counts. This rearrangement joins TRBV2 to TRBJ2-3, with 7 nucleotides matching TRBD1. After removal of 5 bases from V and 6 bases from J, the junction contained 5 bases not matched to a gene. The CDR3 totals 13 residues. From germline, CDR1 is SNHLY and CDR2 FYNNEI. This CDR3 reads CASSTARGDTQYF. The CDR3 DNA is TGTGCCAGCAGTACCGCCAGGGGGGATACGCAGTATTTT.

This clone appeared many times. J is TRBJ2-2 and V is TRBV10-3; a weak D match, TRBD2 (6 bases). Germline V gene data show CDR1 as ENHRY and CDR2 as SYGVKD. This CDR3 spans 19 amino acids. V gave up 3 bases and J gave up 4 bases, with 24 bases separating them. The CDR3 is CAISDPRSSEGEGTGELFF. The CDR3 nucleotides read TGTGCCATCAGTGACCCCCGATCCTCGGAGGGAGAGGGCACCGGGGAGCTGTTTTTT.

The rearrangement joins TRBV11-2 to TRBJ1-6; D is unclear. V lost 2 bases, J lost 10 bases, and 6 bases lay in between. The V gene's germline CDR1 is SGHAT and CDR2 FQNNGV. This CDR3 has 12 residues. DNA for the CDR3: TGTGCCAGCAGCTTAAACGACTCACCCCTCCACTTT. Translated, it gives CASSLNDSPLHF.

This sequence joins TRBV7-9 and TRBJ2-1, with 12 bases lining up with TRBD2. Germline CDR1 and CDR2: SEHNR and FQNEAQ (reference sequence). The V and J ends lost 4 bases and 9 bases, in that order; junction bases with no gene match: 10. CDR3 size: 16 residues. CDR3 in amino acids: CASSSYRLAGVGEQFF. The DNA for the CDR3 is TGTGCCAGCAGCTCGTATAGACTAGCGGGAGTGGGTGAGCAGTTCTTC. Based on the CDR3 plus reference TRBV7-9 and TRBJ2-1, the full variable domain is DTGVSQNPRHKITKRGQNVTFRCDPISEHNRLYWYRQTLGQGPEFLTYFQNEAQLEKSRLLSDRFSAERPKGSFSTLEIQRTEQGDSAMYLCASSSYRLAGVGEQFFGPGTRLTVL.

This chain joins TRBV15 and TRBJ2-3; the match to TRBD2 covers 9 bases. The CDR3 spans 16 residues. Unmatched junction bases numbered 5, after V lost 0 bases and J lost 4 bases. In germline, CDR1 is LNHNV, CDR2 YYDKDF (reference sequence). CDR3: CATSRDALAGSDTQYF. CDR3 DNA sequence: TGTGCCACCAGCAGAGATGCCCTAGCGGGATCAGATACGCAGTATTTT.

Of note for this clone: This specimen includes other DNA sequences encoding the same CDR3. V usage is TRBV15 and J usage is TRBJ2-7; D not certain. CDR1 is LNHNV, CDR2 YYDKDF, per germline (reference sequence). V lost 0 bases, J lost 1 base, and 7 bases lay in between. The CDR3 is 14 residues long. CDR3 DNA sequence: TGTGCCACCAGCAGAGACGGAGCATCCTACGAGCAGTACTTC. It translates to CATSRDGASYEQYF.

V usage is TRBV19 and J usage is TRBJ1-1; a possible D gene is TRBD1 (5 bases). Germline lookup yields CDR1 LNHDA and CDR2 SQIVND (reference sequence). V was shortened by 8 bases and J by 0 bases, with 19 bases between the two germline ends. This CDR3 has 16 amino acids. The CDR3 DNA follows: TGTGCCAGTTCCCGGATGAGGGGCCTCTTGAACACTGAAGCTTTCTTT. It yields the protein CASSRMRGLLNTEAFF.

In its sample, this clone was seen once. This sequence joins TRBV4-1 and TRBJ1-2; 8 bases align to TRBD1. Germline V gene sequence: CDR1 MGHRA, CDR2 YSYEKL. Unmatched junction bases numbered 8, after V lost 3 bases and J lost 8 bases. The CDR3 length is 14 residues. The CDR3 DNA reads TGCGCCAGCAGCCACCAGGACAGGGTCCGGGGCTACACCTTC. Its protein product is CASSHQDRVRGYTF.